This T cell receptor (beta chain) was documented in a study of prognosis after radiotherapy for stage I lung cancer. General observations from the study: Post-treatment Shannon entropy following stereotactic body radiation therapy was lower among patients who developed distant metastases.

Genomic DNA was the source, and TCR beta CDR3 was amplified from it by two-round multiplex PCR. Primers specific to each TRBV and TRBJ gene drove first-round PCR. TCRdb called the multiplex PCR reads again in MiXCR, with one record for every CDR3 protein. This table has some 34,000 distinct CDR3 sequences, less than 40% appearing once. Per germline, CDR1 SGHAT and CDR2 FQNNGV. The CDR3 has 15 residues. For this clonotype: No antigen is known for it. A clone one base away is much larger, so this may be a read error.

The material was PBMCs, obtained before or after stereotactic body radiation therapy (not recorded which). The TCR originated in a donor over 45 with non-small cell lung cancer. The chain is built from TRBV11-2 and TRBJ2-7, with 8 nucleotides matching TRBD2. The CDR3 loop is CASSFGAGEGRERYF. CDR3 nucleotides: TGTGCCAGCAGCTTTGGAGCGGGAGAGGGTCGAGAGCGGTACTTC.